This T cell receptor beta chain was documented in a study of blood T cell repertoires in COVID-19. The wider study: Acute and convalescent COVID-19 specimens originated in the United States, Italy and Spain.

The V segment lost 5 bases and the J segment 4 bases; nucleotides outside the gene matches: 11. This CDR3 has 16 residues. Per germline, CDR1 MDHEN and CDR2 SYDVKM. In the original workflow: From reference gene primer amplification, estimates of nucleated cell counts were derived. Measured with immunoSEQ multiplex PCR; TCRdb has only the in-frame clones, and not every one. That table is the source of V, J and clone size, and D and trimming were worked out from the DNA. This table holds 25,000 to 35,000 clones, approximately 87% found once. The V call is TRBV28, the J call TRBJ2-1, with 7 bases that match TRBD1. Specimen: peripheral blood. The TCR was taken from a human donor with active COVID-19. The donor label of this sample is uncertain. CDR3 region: CASSVSTGSSYNEQFF. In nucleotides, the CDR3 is TGTGCCAGCAGTGTCTCGACAGGGTCGAGTTACAATGAGCAGTTCTTC.